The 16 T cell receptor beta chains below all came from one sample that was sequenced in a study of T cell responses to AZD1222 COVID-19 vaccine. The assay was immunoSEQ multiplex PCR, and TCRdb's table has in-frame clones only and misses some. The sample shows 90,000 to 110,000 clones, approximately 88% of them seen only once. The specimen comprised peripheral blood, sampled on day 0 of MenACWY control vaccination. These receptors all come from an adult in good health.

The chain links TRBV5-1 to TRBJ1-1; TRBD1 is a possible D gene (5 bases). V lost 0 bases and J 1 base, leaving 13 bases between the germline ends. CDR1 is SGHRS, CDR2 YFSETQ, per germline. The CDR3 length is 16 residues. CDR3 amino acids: CASSLGVRGPNTEAFF. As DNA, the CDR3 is TGCGCCAGCAGCTTGGGAGTGAGGGGCCCGAACACTGAAGCTTTCTTT.

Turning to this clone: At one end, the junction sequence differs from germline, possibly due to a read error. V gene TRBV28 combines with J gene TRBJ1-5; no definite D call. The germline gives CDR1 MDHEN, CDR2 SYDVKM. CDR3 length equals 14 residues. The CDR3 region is CASILEPSTGPQHF. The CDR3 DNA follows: TGTGCCAGCATTTTAGAGCCTTCCACTGGGCCCCAGCATTTT.

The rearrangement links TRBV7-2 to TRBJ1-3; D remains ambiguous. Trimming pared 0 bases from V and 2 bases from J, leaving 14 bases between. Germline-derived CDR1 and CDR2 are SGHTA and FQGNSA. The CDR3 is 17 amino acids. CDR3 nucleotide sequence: TGTGCCAGCAGCTTAGCGCTGGCAGGCGGTGCTGGAAACACCATATATTTT. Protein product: CASSLALAGGAGNTIYF.

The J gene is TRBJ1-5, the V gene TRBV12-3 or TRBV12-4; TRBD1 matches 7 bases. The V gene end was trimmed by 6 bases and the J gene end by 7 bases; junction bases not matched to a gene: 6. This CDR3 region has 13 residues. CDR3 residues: CASRPTGFQPQHF. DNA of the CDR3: TGTGCCAGCAGACCGACAGGGTTCCAGCCCCAGCATTTT.

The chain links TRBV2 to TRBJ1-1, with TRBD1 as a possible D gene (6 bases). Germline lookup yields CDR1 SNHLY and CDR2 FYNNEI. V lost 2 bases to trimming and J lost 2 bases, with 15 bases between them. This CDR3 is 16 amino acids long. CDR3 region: CASSELHGRGNTEAFF. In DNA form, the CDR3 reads TGTGCCAGCAGTGAACTCCACGGCAGGGGAAACACTGAAGCTTTCTTT.

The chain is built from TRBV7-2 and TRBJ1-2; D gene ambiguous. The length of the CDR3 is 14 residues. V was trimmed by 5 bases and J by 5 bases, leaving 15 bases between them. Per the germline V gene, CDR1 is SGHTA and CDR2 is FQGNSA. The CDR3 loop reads CASSLPVAEYGYTF. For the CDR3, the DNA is TGTGCCAGCAGCCTCCCCGTGGCGGAATATGGCTACACCTTC.

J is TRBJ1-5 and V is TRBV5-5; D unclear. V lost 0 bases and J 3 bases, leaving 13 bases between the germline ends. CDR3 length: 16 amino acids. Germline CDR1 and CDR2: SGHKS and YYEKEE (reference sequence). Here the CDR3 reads CASSLVLAGYNQPQHF. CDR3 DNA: TGTGCCAGCAGCTTGGTACTTGCAGGTTACAATCAGCCCCAGCATTTT.

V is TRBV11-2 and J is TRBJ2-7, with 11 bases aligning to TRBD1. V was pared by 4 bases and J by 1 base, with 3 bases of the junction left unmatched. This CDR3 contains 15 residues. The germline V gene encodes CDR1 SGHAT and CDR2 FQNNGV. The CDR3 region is CASSWGTGGSYEQYF. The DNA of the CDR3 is TGTGCCAGCAGCTGGGGGACAGGGGGGTCCTACGAGCAGTACTTC.

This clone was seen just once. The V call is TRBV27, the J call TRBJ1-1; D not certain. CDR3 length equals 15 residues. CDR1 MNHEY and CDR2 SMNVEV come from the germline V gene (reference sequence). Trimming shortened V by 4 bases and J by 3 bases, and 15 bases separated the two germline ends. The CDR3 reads CASSYASRGDTEAFF. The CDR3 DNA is TGTGCCAGCAGTTACGCTTCCCGGGGTGACACTGAAGCTTTCTTT.

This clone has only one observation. The CDR3 sequence is CASSLGAGSTGELFF. CDR3 nucleotide sequence: TGCGCCAGCAGCTTGGGTGCAGGGAGCACCGGGGAGCTGTTTTTT. The rearrangement links TRBV5-1 to TRBJ2-2, with D perhaps assigned TRBD1 or TRBD2 (5 bases each). The CDR3 has 15 amino acids. Looked up from germline, CDR1 is SGHRS and CDR2 is YFSETQ. Trimming removed 0 bases at V and 4 bases at J, with 10 bases between.

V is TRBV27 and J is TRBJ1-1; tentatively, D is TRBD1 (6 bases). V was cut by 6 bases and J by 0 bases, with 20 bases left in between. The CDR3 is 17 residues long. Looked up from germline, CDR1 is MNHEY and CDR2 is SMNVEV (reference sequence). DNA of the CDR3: TGTGCCAGCAGCCGTAAGGGGGGCGGGACCCTGAACACTGAAGCTTTCTTT. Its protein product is CASSRKGGGTLNTEAFF.

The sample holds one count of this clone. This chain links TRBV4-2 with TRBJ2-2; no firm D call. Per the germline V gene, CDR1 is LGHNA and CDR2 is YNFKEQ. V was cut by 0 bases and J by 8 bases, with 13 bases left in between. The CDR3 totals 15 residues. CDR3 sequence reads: CASSQDQGLPGELFF. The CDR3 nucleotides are TGTGCCAGCAGCCAAGATCAAGGCCTACCTGGGGAGCTGTTTTTT.

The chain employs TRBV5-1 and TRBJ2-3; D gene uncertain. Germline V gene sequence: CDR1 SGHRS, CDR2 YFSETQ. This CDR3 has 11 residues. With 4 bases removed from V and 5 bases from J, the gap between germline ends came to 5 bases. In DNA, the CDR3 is TGCGCCAGCAGCACTGGAGATACGCAGTATTTT. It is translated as CASSTGDTQYF.

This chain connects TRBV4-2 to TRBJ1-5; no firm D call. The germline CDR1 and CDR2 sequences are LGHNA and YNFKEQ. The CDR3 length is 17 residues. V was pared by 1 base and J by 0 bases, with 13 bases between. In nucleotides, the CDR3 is TGTGCCAGCAGCCAAGGGTCCAGCGGGTATAGCAATCAGCCCCAGCATTTT. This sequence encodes CASSQGSSGYSNQPQHF.

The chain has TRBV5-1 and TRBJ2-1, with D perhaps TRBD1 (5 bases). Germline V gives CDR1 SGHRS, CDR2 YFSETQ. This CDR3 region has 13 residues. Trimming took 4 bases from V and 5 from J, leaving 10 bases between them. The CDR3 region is CASSPDSDNEQFF. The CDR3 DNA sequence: TGCGCCAGCAGCCCAGACAGCGACAATGAGCAGTTCTTC.

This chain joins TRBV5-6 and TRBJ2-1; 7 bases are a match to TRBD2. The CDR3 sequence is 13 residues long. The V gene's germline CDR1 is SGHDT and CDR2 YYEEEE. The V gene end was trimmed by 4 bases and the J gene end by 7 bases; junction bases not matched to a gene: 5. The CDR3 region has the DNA TGTGCCAGCAGCCGCGGGGGTGGGAATGAGCAGTTCTTC. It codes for CASSRGGGNEQFF. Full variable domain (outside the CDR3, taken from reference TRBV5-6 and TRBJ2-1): DAGVTQSPTHLIKTRGQQVTLRCSPKSGHDTVSWYQQALGQGPQFIFQYYEEEERQRGNFPDRFSGHQFPNYSSELNVNALLLGDSALYLCASSRGGGNEQFFGPGTRLTVL.